The rows below give T cell receptor beta chains drawn from one sample of a study of vaccination effects on CD4 cells after COVID-19. No antigen is known for these receptors. TCRdb's table, derived via immunoSEQ multiplex PCR, lists solely in-frame clones and lacks some. Here the sample spans 55,000 or so clones, more than 65% being singletons. The specimen comprised CD4+ T cells from PBMCs cultured with HIV peptides, sampled before COVID-19 vaccination. These receptors were taken from a human donor who had a prior SARS-CoV-2 infection. CDR3s include the opening cysteine and the closing phenylalanine or tryptophan. A D gene is named only where the DNA matches it firmly. Size is omitted from some rows. Given values are once, few, many or a class for expanded clones.

D,J,V,size,DNA,CDR3
.,TRBJ2-5,TRBV3-1/TRBV3-2,.,TGTGCCAGCAGCCAATTTGGTGAAGAGACCCAGTACTTC,CASSQFGEETQYF
.,TRBJ2-5,TRBV5-5,once,TGTGCCAGCAGCTTGGAGGCGGGTGGCCAAGAGACCCAGTACTTC,CASSLEAGGQETQYF
.,TRBJ1-2,TRBV7-9,.,TGTGCCAGCAGTAGGTACGGTGACTATGGCTACACCTTC,CASSRYGDYGYTF
TRBD2,TRBJ2-3,TRBV5-1,.,TGCGCCAGCAGCTTGTCCCTAGCGGGGTCAGATACGCAGTATTTT,CASSLSLAGSDTQYF
TRBD2,TRBJ2-5,TRBV2,.,TGTGCCAGCAGTCGGGGGGGAGGAGAGACCCAGTACTTC,CASSRGGGETQYF
.,TRBJ1-1,TRBV5-4,.,TGTGCCAGCAGCTTGAGCAGGGGCTACACTGAAGCTTTCTTT,CASSLSRGYTEAFF
TRBD1,TRBJ1-2,TRBV28,.,TGTGCCAGCAGCCAGGGGGCGGGCTATGGCTACACCTTC,CASSQGAGYGYTF
.,TRBJ2-1,TRBV5-6,.,TGTGCCAGCAGCTTGGGACCCCTAGCCGAGCAGTTCTTC,CASSLGPLAEQFF
TRBD1,TRBJ2-5,TRBV19,.,TGTGCCAGTAGTATAGTCAGGGGGACAACGGGAGAGACCCAGTACTTC,CASSIVRGTTGETQYF
.,TRBJ1-2,TRBV3-1/TRBV3-2,once,TGTGCCAGCAGCCAGCGAGCCCGGGAGGCTGGCTACACCTTC,CASSQRAREAGYTF
TRBD2,TRBJ2-1,TRBV15,once,TGTGCCACCTGGGGGCGGGGGGGCGGCTCCTACAATGAGCAGTTCTTC,CATWGRGGGSYNEQFF
TRBD2,TRBJ2-7,TRBV25-1,.,TGTGCCAGCAGTGACCTTAGCGGGAGCTACGAGCAGTACTTC,CASSDLSGSYEQYF
.,TRBJ2-7,TRBV4-2,.,TGTGCCAGCAGCCAAGATCAAAGAGCTGGCGAGCAGTACTTC,CASSQDQRAGEQYF
.,TRBJ2-3,TRBV18,medium-sized,TGTGCCAGCTCACCTATCCCCCTAGATACGCAGTATTTT,CASSPIPLDTQYF
TRBD1,TRBJ1-2,TRBV5-1,.,TGCGCCAGCAGCCAGGACAGGACTCAGGGCGGCTACACCTTC,CASSQDRTQGGYTF
TRBD2,TRBJ2-5,TRBV10-3,.,TGTGCCATCAGTGAGTCGGGGAGGGGTGGGGAGACCCAGTACTTC,CAISESGRGGETQYF
.,TRBJ2-5,TRBV29-1,.,TGCAGCTCGACGTCCGGGGAGGAGGCCCAGTACTTC,CSSTSGEEAQYF
.,TRBJ2-1,TRBV5-5,.,TGTGCCAGCAGCTTCGGGGGAAACAATGAGCAGTTCTTC,CASSFGGNNEQFF
.,TRBJ2-5,TRBV6-5,.,TGTGCCAGCAGTTACTCCGCCGCGTACCAAGAGACCCAGTACTTC,CASSYSAAYQETQYF
.,TRBJ2-2,TRBV7-9,.,TGTGCCAGCGGCCGCAACACCGGGGAGCTGTTTTTT,CASGRNTGELFF
TRBD1,TRBJ2-5,TRBV5-1,.,TGCGCCAGCAGCGTTGGGGGACAGGAGACCCAGTACTTC,CASSVGGQETQYF
.,TRBJ1-4,TRBV6-6,.,TGTGCCAGCAGTTACTGGGCAGGGTCTAATGAAAAACTGTTTTTT,CASSYWAGSNEKLFF
.,TRBJ2-5,TRBV2,.,TGTGCCAGCAGTGCTGATTCCGGGTCGGAGACCCAGTACTTC,CASSADSGSETQYF
TRBD1,TRBJ1-4,TRBV2,.,TGTGCCATCACAGTTTCCGGGACAGGGGGCGCGATCAATGAAAAACTGTTTTTT,CAITVSGTGGAINEKLFF
.,TRBJ1-6,TRBV3-1/TRBV3-2,few,TGTGCCACCGGCTCCGGAGGAGGCGAGGGCCCGAATTCACCCCTCCACTTT,CATGSGGGEGPNSPLHF
.,TRBJ2-5,TRBV3-1/TRBV3-2,.,TGTGCCAGCAGTCACAGGACCCAAGAGACCCAGTACTTC,CASSHRTQETQYF